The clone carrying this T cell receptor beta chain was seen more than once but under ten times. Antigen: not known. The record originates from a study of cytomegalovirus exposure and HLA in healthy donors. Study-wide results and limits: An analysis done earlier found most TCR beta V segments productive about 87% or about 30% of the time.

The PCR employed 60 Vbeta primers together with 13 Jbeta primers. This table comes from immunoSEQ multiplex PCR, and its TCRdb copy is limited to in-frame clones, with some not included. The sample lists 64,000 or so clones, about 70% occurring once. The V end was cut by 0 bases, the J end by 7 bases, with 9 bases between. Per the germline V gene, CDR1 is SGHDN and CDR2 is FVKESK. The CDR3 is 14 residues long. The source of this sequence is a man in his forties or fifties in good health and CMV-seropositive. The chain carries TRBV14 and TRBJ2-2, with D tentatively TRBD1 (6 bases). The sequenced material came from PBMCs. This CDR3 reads CASSQEGAVGELFF. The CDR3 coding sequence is TGTGCCAGCAGCCAAGAGGGGGCTGTCGGGGAGCTGTTTTTT.